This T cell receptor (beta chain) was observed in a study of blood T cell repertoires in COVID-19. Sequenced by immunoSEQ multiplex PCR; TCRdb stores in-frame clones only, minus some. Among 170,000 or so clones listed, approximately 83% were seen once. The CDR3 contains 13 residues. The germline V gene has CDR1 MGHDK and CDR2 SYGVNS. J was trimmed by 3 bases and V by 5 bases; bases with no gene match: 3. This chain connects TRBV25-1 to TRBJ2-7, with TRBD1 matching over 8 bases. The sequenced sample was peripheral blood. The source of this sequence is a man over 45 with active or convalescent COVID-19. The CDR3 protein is CASSQDRDYEQYF. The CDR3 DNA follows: TGTGCCAGCAGTCAGGACAGGGACTACGAGCAGTACTTC.